These 7 T cell receptor beta chains were all obtained from the same sample, sequenced in a study of cytomegalovirus exposure and HLA in healthy donors. PCR was performed using 60 Vbeta and 13 Jbeta primers. Sequencing used immunoSEQ multiplex PCR; TCRdb keeps in-frame clones, though not all of them. Of under 250,000 clones in the sample, approximately 78% are singletons; the top ten hold 2.7%. The sample taken for sequencing was PBMCs. Receptor source: a woman between 40 and 50 years old in good health and CMV-seronegative.

The chain links TRBV5-1 to TRBJ2-7; 8 nucleotides align to TRBD1. Germline V lookup: CDR1 SGHRS, CDR2 YFSETQ. The CDR3 consists of 15 residues. Trimming cost V 0 bases and J 3 bases; bases outside gene matches: 5. The CDR3, as DNA: TGCGCCAGCAGCTTGGACAGGGGGATGAACTACGAGCAGTACTTC. It yields the protein CASSLDRGMNYEQYF.

This chain connects TRBV30 to TRBJ2-7, with D possibly being TRBD1 (5 bases). V was clipped by 1 base and J by 2 bases, with 9 bases between them. The germline V gene has CDR1 GTSNPN and CDR2 SVGIG (reference sequence). This CDR3 region has 13 residues. The CDR3, as DNA: TGTGCCTGGAGTGCCGGCAGGGCCTACGAGCAGTACTTC. Residues: CAWSAGRAYEQYF.

As concerns this clone: The same CDR3 also results from other DNA sequences found in this sample. The genes are TRBV19 and TRBJ2-3; no clear D gene. V was cut by 5 bases and J by 3 bases, with 6 bases left in between. CDR3 length: 12 amino acids. In germline, CDR1 is LNHDA, CDR2 SQIVND (reference sequence). The CDR3 loop reads CASSPSTDTQYF. The DNA for the CDR3 is TGTGCCAGTAGTCCCTCTACAGATACGCAGTATTTT.

The gene calls are TRBV29-1 and TRBJ2-3, with D perhaps TRBD1 (7 bases). Germline V CDR1 and CDR2: SQVTM, ANQGSEA. Trimming stripped 3 bases from V and 4 bases from J, with 11 bases between. This CDR3 region has 13 residues. The CDR3 spells CSVEDRRADTQYF. The DNA for the CDR3 is TGCAGCGTTGAGGACAGGAGGGCAGATACGCAGTATTTT.

This chain links TRBV19 with TRBJ1-1; D gene uncertain. This CDR3 contains 12 residues. The ends were cut back, 6 bases at V and 7 bases at J, with 12 bases in the middle. Germline lookup yields CDR1 LNHDA and CDR2 SQIVND (reference sequence). CDR3: CASSYNRFEAFF. CDR3 coding DNA: TGTGCCAGTAGCTATAACAGATTTGAAGCTTTCTTT.

The V gene is TRBV7-9, the J gene TRBJ2-3; 13 nucleotides align to TRBD2. There are 18 residues in the CDR3. The V segment lost 5 bases and the J segment 4 bases; nucleotides outside the gene matches: 12. Germline V gives CDR1 SEHNR, CDR2 FQNEAQ (reference sequence). The CDR3, as DNA: TGTGCCAGCAGCCCAAAGGGAGGGGGACTAGCGGGATCAGATACGCAGTATTTT. Translated: CASSPKGGGLAGSDTQYF. Full variable domain (rest looked up from reference TRBV7-9 and TRBJ2-3): DTGVSQNPRHKITKRGQNVTFRCDPISEHNRLYWYRQTLGQGPEFLTYFQNEAQLEKSRLLSDRFSAERPKGSFSTLEIQRTEQGDSAMYLCASSPKGGGLAGSDTQYFGPGTRLTVL.

The chain has TRBV5-1 and TRBJ2-2; 11 bases fit TRBD2. The V gene end was trimmed by 5 bases and the J gene end by 5 bases; junction bases not matched to a gene: 11. The CDR3 spans 17 residues. The germline gives CDR1 SGHRS, CDR2 YFSETQ. The CDR3 spells CASSATSGSGTTGELFF. DNA of the CDR3: TGCGCCAGCAGTGCAACTAGCGGGAGTGGTACAACCGGGGAGCTGTTTTTT.